This T cell receptor beta chain was obtained from a study of blood T cell repertoires in COVID-19. CDR1 and CDR2 (germline): SGHNT, YYREEE (reference sequence). V lost 0 bases and J 4 bases, leaving 13 bases between the germline ends. This CDR3 contains 15 residues. Assay used: immunoSEQ multiplex PCR; TCRdb lists only in-frame clones, some missing. Of roughly 230,000 clones listed, 65% to 85% were seen once; the top ten hold roughly 30%. The V gene is TRBV5-4, the J gene TRBJ1-1; D not resolved. Source material: peripheral blood. This clonotype was obtained from a man aged 35-49 years with acute or convalescent COVID-19. The CDR3 protein is CASSLAGGVGTEAFF. The CDR3 DNA sequence: TGTGCCAGCAGCTTGGCCGGAGGTGTCGGCACTGAAGCTTTCTTT.